This T cell receptor beta chain was identified in a study of cytomegalovirus exposure and HLA in healthy donors. Study-wide points: Prediction of most subjects' HLA-A and HLA-B alleles by TCR beta sequences was reportedly accurate.

The primer mix had 60 Vbeta and 13 Jbeta primers. Original data processing: In a later analysis, roughly 11 million of 65 million to 80 million unique beta chains occurred in at least two donors. Repertoires were generated with immunoSEQ multiplex PCR, while TCRdb's copy carries only in-frame clones and drops some. V and J calls and clone size are those listed in that table; D and trimming were worked out from the DNA. The sample yields approximately 140,000 clones, roughly 88% seen once. The CDR3 totals 17 residues. From germline, CDR1 is MGHRA and CDR2 YSYEKL. The V end lost 8 bases, the J end lost 1 base, and 23 bases lay between the germline ends. Concerning this clone itself: Its antigen is as yet unknown.

The J gene is TRBJ2-5, the V gene TRBV4-1; maybe TRBD1 (7 bases). This clonotype originated in a middle-aged woman in good health and CMV-seronegative. Sequencing was performed on PBMCs. The CDR3 coding sequence is TGCGCCAGCCGACAGGGAGGTGGGAGGACCCTCCAAGAGACCCAGTACTTC. It specifies CASRQGGGRTLQETQYF.